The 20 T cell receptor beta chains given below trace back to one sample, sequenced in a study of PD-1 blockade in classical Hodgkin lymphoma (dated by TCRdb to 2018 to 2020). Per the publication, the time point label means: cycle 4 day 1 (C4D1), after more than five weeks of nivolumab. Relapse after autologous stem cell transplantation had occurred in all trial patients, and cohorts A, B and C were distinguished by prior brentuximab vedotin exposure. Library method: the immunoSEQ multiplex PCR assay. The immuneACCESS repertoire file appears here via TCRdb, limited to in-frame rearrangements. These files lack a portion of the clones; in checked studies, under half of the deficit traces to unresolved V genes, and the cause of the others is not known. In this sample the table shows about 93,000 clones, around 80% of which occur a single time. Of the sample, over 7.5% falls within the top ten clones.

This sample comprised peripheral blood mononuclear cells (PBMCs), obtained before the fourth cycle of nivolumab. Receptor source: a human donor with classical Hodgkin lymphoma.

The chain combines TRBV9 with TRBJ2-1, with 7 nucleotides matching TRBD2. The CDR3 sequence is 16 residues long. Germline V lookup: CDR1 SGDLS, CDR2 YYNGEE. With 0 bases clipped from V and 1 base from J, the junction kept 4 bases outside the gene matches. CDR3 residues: CASSVARTRSYNEQFF. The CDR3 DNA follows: TGTGCCAGCAGCGTAGCAAGGACTAGATCCTACAATGAGCAGTTCTTC.

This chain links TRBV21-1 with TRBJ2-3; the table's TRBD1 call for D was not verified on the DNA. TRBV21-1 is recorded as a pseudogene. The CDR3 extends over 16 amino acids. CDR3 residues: CASSEVTGFNADTQYF. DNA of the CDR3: TGTGCCAGCAGCGAAGTGACAGGTTTTAACGCAGATACGCAGTATTTT.

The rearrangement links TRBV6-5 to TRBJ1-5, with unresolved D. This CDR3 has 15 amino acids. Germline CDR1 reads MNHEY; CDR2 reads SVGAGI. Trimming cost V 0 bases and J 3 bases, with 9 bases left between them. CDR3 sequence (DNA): TGTGCCAGCAGTTACTCTGGCAACCCCAATCAGCCCCAGCATTTT. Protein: CASSYSGNPNQPQHF.

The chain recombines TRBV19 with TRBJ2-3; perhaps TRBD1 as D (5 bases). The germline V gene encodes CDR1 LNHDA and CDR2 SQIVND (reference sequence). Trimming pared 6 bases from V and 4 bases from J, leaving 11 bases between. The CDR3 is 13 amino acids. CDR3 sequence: CASSPDSADTQYF. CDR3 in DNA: TGTGCCAGTAGCCCAGACAGTGCAGATACGCAGTATTTT.

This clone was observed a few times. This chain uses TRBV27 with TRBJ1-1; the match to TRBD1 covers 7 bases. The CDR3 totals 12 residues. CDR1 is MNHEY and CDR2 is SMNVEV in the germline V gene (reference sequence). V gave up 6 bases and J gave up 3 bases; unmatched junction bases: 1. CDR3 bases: TGTGCCAGCAGAACAGGGGACACTGAAGCTTTCTTT. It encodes CASRTGDTEAFF.

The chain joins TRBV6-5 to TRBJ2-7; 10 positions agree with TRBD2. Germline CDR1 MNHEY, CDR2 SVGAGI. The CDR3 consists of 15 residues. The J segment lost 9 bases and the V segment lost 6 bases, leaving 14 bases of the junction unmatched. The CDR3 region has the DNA TGTGCCAGCAGCCCATCTCAGCGGGGGGGGTTAAGGCAGTACTTC. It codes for CASSPSQRGGLRQYF.

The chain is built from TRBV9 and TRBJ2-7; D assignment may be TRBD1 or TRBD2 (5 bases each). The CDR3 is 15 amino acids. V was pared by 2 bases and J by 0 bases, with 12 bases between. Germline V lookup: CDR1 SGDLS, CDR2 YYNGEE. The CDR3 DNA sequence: TGTGCCAGCAGCGTGGGTGGGACGAGCTCCTACGAGCAGTACTTC. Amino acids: CASSVGGTSSYEQYF.

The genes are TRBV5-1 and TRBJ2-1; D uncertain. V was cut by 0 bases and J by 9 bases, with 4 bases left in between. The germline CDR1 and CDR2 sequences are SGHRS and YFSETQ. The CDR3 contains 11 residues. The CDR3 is CASSLGGEQFF. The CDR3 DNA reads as TGCGCCAGCAGCTTGGGGGGTGAGCAGTTCTTC.

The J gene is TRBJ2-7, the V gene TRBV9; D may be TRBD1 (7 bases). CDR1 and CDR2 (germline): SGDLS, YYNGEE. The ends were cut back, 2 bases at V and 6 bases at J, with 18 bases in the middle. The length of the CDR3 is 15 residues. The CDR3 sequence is CASSVDGGGGGEQYF. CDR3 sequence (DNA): TGTGCCAGCAGCGTCGACGGAGGGGGCGGAGGCGAGCAGTACTTC.

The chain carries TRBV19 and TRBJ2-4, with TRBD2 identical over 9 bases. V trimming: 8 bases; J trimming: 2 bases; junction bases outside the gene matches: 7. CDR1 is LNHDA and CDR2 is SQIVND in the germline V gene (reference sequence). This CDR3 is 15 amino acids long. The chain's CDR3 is CASSQRGVSKNIQYF. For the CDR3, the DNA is TGTGCCAGTTCTCAGCGGGGGGTCTCCAAAAACATTCAGTACTTC.

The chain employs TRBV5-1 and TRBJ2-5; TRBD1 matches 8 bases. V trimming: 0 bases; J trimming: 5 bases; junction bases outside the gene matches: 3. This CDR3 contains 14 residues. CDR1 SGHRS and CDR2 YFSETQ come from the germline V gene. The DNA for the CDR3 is TGCGCCAGCAGCTTGGAGACAGGGGATGAGACCCAGTACTTC. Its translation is CASSLETGDETQYF.

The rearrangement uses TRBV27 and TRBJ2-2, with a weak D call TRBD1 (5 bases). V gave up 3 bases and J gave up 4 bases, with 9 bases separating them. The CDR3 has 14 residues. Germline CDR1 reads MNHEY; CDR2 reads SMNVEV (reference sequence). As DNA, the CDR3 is TGTGCCAGCAGTTTGGGCAGGGTCACCGGGGAGCTGTTTTTT. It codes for CASSLGRVTGELFF.

CDR3 bases: TGTGCCACCAGCAGGGGAGCAAGCGGAGAAGGGGGCGAGCAGTACTTC. Amino acids: CATSRGASGEGGEQYF. The chain employs TRBV15 and TRBJ2-7; the D gene is possibly TRBD1 (6 bases). Trimming removed 3 bases at V and 6 bases at J, with 21 bases between. Germline V gene lookup returns CDR1 LNHNV and CDR2 YYDKDF (reference sequence). The CDR3 runs to 16 residues.

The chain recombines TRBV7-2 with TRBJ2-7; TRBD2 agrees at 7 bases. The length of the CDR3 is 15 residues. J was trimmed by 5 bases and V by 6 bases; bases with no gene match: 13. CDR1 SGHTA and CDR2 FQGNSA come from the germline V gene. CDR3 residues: CASSLSLGRYNEQYF. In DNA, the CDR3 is TGTGCCAGCAGTCTGAGCCTCGGGAGGTACAACGAGCAGTACTTC.

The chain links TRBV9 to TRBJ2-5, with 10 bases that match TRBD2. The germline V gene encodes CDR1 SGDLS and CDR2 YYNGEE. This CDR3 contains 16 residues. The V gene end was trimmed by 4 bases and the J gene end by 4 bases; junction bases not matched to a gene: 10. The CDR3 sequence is CASSPRRTSGRETQYF. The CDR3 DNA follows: TGTGCCAGCAGCCCCCGAAGGACTAGCGGAAGAGAGACCCAGTACTTC.

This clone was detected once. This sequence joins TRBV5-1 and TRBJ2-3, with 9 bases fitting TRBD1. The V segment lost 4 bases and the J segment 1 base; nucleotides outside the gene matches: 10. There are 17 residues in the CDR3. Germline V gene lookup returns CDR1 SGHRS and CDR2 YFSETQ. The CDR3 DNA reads TGCGCCAGCAGCCTTAGGTTCCGGACAGGGGGCACAGATACGCAGTATTTT. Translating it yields CASSLRFRTGGTDTQYF. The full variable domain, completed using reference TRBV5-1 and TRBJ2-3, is KAGVTQTPRYLIKTRGQQVTLSCSPISGHRSVSWYQQTPGQGLQFLFEYFSETQRNKGNFPGRFSGRQFSNSRSEMNVSTLELGDSALYLCASSLRFRTGGTDTQYFGPGTRLTVL.

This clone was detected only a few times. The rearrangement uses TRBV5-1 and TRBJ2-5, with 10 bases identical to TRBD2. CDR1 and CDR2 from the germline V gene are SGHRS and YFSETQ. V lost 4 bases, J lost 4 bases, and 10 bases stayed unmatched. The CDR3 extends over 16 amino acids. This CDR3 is CASSPIAGGNLETQYF. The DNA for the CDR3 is TGCGCCAGCAGCCCCATAGCGGGGGGAAACCTAGAGACCCAGTACTTC.

The CDR3 DNA follows: TGTGCCAGCAGCTTCACGAACATACAAGAGACCCAGTACTTC. Translation: CASSFTNIQETQYF. The chain links TRBV7-9 to TRBJ2-5; D gene ambiguous. This CDR3 contains 14 residues. Trimming removed 3 bases at V and 2 bases at J, with 10 bases between. Germline loops: CDR1 SEHNR, CDR2 FQNEAQ (reference sequence). The full variable domain, its missing parts supplied by reference TRBV7-9 and TRBJ2-5, is DTGVSQNPRHKITKRGQNVTFRCDPISEHNRLYWYRQTLGQGPEFLTYFQNEAQLEKSRLLSDRFSAERPKGSFSTLEIQRTEQGDSAMYLCASSFTNIQETQYFGPGTRLLVL.

As DNA, the CDR3 is TGTGCCAGCAGACATAGCGGGCAGGACGAGCAGTACTTC. Translating gives CASRHSGQDEQYF. The chain has TRBV27 and TRBJ2-7; 7 nucleotides agree with TRBD2. The trim removed 6 bases at V and 5 bases at J, leaving 7 bases unmatched. Germline lookup yields CDR1 MNHEY and CDR2 SMNVEV (reference sequence). The CDR3 runs to 13 residues.

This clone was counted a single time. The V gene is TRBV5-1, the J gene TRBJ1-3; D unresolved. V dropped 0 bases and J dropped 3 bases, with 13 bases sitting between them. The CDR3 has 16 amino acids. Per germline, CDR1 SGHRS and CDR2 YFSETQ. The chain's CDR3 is CASSLEAALSGNTIYF. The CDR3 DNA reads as TGCGCCAGCAGCTTGGAGGCGGCCTTGAGTGGAAACACCATATATTTT.